The rows below give T cell receptor beta chains drawn from one sample of a study of shared clonotypes between healthy human individuals. Measured with immunoSEQ multiplex PCR; TCRdb has only the in-frame clones, and not every one. Of 2 million to 2.5 million clones in the sample, just over 90% were seen once. Sequencing was carried out using naive CD8+ T cells from PBMCs. The receptors come from a man aged 18 to 30 in good health. Some clones in this sample may be carry-over from other donors' samples. CDR3s include the opening cysteine and the closing phenylalanine or tryptophan. A D gene is named only where the DNA matches it firmly. Clone sizes are given selectively: once, few, many, or a class where the clone is expanded.

D: .
size: .
V: TRBV4-3
J: TRBJ2-1
DNA: TGCGCCAGCAGCCAAGTGGGGGGTGAAGGCGAGCAGTTCTTC
CDR3: CASSQVGGEGEQFF

D: .
size: .
V: TRBV28
J: TRBJ2-5
DNA: TGTGCCAGCAGTTTAACAGGGCACCAAGAGACCCAGTACTTC
CDR3: CASSLTGHQETQYF

D: .
size: .
V: TRBV10-1
J: TRBJ1-2
DNA: TGCGCCAGCTTTGGCCAAAACTATGGCTACACCTTC
CDR3: CASFGQNYGYTF

D: .
size: .
V: TRBV27
J: TRBJ2-2
DNA: TGTGCCAGCACCCCAGGGGGGACCGGGGAGCTGTTTTTT
CDR3: CASTPGGTGELFF

D: .
size: .
V: TRBV30
J: TRBJ2-7
DNA: TGTGCCTGGAGTCAGAACTTATACGAGCAGTACTTC
CDR3: CAWSQNLYEQYF

D: TRBD1
size: .
V: TRBV7-6
J: TRBJ2-7
DNA: TGTGCCAGCAGCTTAGGGCAGGGGGCGCGATACGAGCAGTACTTC
CDR3: CASSLGQGARYEQYF

D: .
size: once
V: TRBV27
J: TRBJ2-5
DNA: TGTGCCAGCAGCCTTCTCGGGGCGCAAAGAGACATGGGCCAGTACTTC
CDR3: CASSLLGAQRDMGQYF

D: .
size: .
V: TRBV19
J: TRBJ2-7
DNA: TGTGCCAGTAGTACAAACCGGGACACCTCCTACGAGCAGTACTTC
CDR3: CASSTNRDTSYEQYF

D: .
size: .
V: TRBV27
J: TRBJ1-5
DNA: TGTGCCAGCAGTTTAAGGGGGGTCGATCAGCCCCAGCATTTT
CDR3: CASSLRGVDQPQHF

D: .
size: .
V: TRBV5-4
J: TRBJ1-1
DNA: TGTGCCAGCAGCCCCGCCGTTAGGACCGATGAAGCTTTCTTT
CDR3: CASSPAVRTDEAFF

D: TRBD1
size: .
V: TRBV11-3
J: TRBJ2-3
DNA: TGTGCCAGCAGTCTCCGCGACAGGGCCACAGATACGCAGTATTTT
CDR3: CASSLRDRATDTQYF

D: .
size: .
V: TRBV6-1
J: TRBJ2-7
DNA: TGTGCCAGCGAACACCCGTCCACCTACGAGCAGTACTTC
CDR3: CASEHPSTYEQYF

D: .
size: .
V: TRBV5-4
J: TRBJ1-2
DNA: TGTGCCACCAAAGGGACCGGAGGGGGCTACACCTTC
CDR3: CATKGTGGGYTF

D: .
size: .
V: TRBV4-1
J: TRBJ2-3
DNA: TGCGCCAGCAGCCAAGGGACAACTTATGGAGCGAGCACAGATACGCAGTATTTT
CDR3: CASSQGTTYGASTDTQYF

D: .
size: .
V: TRBV6-6
J: TRBJ1-5
DNA: TGTGCCAGCAGTCTTCCAGAAGACAGGTCCCAGCATTTT
CDR3: CASSLPEDRSQHF

D: TRBD1
size: .
V: TRBV11-2
J: TRBJ2-2
DNA: TGTGCCAGCAGCCTCAAGGGACAGGGTGCCGGGGAGCTGTTTTTT
CDR3: CASSLKGQGAGELFF

D: .
size: .
V: TRBV6-1
J: TRBJ1-2
DNA: TGTGCCAGCAGACAGGGCTATGGCTACACCTTC
CDR3: CASRQGYGYTF

D: .
size: .
V: TRBV5-4
J: TRBJ2-7
DNA: TGTGCCAGCAGCTCCTCGTGGAGCTCCTACGAGCAGTACTTC
CDR3: CASSSSWSSYEQYF

D: .
size: .
V: TRBV11-1
J: TRBJ1-1
DNA: TGTGCCAGCAGCCAAAAATCCTCACTTGGCACTGAAGCTTTCTTT
CDR3: CASSQKSSLGTEAFF

D: TRBD1
size: .
V: TRBV5-4
J: TRBJ1-2
DNA: TGTGCCAGCACCATACCCGGGACAGTGGACTACACCTTC
CDR3: CASTIPGTVDYTF

D: TRBD1
size: .
V: TRBV19
J: TRBJ1-1
DNA: TGTGCCAGTAGTATACGGAGGGACAGGTTGGAGAACACTGAAGCTTTCTTT
CDR3: CASSIRRDRLENTEAFF

D: .
size: .
V: TRBV4-3
J: TRBJ2-1
DNA: TGCGCCAGCTCGGAGCTCCCAACCAACAATGAGCAGTTCTTC
CDR3: CASSELPTNNEQFF

D: TRBD1
size: few
V: TRBV28
J: TRBJ1-1
DNA: TGTGCCAGCAGCGGACAGGGTTGGACTGAAGCTTTCTTT
CDR3: CASSGQGWTEAFF

D: TRBD1
size: .
V: TRBV29-1
J: TRBJ2-1
DNA: TGCAGCGTTGCGGACAGGGACAATGAGCAGTTCTTC
CDR3: CSVADRDNEQFF

D: TRBD1
size: .
V: TRBV19
J: TRBJ1-5
DNA: TGTGCCAGTAGACCTACAGGGGCGAGCAATCAGCCCCAGCATTTT
CDR3: CASRPTGASNQPQHF

D: .
size: .
V: TRBV7-9
J: TRBJ2-1
DNA: TGTGCCAGCAGTCTAGTAGTGGGCGAACACAATGAGCAGTTCTTC
CDR3: CASSLVVGEHNEQFF

D: .
size: .
V: TRBV15
J: TRBJ1-1
DNA: TGTGCCAGGTACCCGGGGGCTCAGAACACTGAAGCTTTCTTT
CDR3: CARYPGAQNTEAFF

D: .
size: .
V: TRBV29-1
J: TRBJ2-1
DNA: TGCAGCGTTGTCCCTCTCGGGGGTCGGGATGAGCAGTTCTTC
CDR3: CSVVPLGGRDEQFF

D: .
size: .
V: TRBV4-1
J: TRBJ2-1
DNA: TGCGCCAGCAGCCAAGTACACGCCTCCTACAATGAGCAGTTCTTC
CDR3: CASSQVHASYNEQFF

D: .
size: .
V: TRBV9
J: TRBJ2-7
DNA: TGTGCCAGCAGCGTAGTAGGCAGTGCCTACGAGCAGTACTTC
CDR3: CASSVVGSAYEQYF

D: TRBD1
size: .
V: TRBV4-3
J: TRBJ1-4
DNA: TGCGCCAGCAGCCTAGGAACAGGGGGGGCTGAAAAACTGTTTTTT
CDR3: CASSLGTGGAEKLFF

D: .
size: .
V: TRBV29-1
J: TRBJ2-3
DNA: TGCAGCGTCCTGGTAGATACGCAGTATTTT
CDR3: CSVLVDTQYF

D: TRBD1
size: .
V: TRBV6-1
J: TRBJ2-7
DNA: TGTGCCAGCAGTGTGACAGGGGGCATCTACGAGCAGTACTTC
CDR3: CASSVTGGIYEQYF

D: TRBD1
size: once
V: TRBV27
J: TRBJ1-6
DNA: TGTGCCAGCAGTTCGACAGGGGTTGGGACACCCCTCCACTTT
CDR3: CASSSTGVGTPLHF

D: .
size: .
V: TRBV27
J: TRBJ2-7
DNA: TGTGCCAGCAGACCCACCACTAGTTCCAGCGAGCAGTACTTC
CDR3: CASRPTTSSSEQYF

D: TRBD1
size: .
V: TRBV2
J: TRBJ2-7
DNA: TGTGCCAGCATTTTTCTCCCGACAGGGGTTGGCTACGAGCAGTACTTC
CDR3: CASIFLPTGVGYEQYF

D: .
size: .
V: TRBV28
J: TRBJ2-7
DNA: TGTGCCAGCAGTTTACAGGGTTACTCCTACGAGCAGTACTTC
CDR3: CASSLQGYSYEQYF

D: TRBD1
size: .
V: TRBV29-1
J: TRBJ1-4
DNA: TGCAGCGTTGAATCCGGGGAGGGGGCGTCAACTAATGAAAAACTGTTTTTT
CDR3: CSVESGEGASTNEKLFF

D: TRBD2
size: once
V: TRBV30
J: TRBJ2-4
DNA: TGTGCCTGGAACTGTTCCCAGTTCGGACTAGCGGGAGCCAAAAACATTCAGTACTTC
CDR3: CAWNCSQFGLAGAKNIQYF